This entry concerns a single T cell receptor (beta chain). Its antigen is still unknown. These data are taken from a study of blood T cells in healthy people across ages. At the level of the study: Template switching captured about one barcoded beta molecule per two T cells.

The ends were cut back, 4 bases at V and 2 bases at J, with 8 bases in the middle. CDR3 length: 13 amino acids. Study-level results: Higher diversity and more naive CD4+ cells were features of long-lived donors, compared to aged donors.

Through a sample-barcoded 5' primer and a J-beta primer mix, a second PCR was run for roughly 7 to 12 cycles. MiXCR, run by TCRdb on the 5' RACE reads, gives a single entry per CDR3 protein. Of around 900,000 distinct CDR3 sequences listed, 45% to 60% are singletons. Sequencing input: blood. This sequence originates from a woman aged 60-75 years in good health. The chain has TRBV12-3 or TRBV12-4 and TRBJ2-5; D possibly corresponds to TRBD2 (5 bases). CDR3 nucleotides: TGTGCCAGCAGTTGGGGAGAACAAGAGACCCAGTACTTC. Translation: CASSWGEQETQYF.